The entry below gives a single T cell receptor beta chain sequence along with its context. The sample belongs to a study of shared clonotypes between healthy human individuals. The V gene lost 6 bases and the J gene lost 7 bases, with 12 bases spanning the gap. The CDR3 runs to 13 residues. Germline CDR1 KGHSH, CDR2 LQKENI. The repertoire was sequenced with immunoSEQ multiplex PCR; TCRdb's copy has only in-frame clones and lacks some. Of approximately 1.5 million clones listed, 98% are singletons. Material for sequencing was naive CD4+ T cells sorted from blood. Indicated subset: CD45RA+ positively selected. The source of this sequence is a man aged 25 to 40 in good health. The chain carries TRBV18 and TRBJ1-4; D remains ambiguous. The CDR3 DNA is TGTGCCAGCTCCCGGGAAGAGGCTGAAAAACTGTTTTTT. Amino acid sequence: CASSREEAEKLFF.